This T cell receptor (beta chain) originates from a study of glioma-infiltrating T cells after dendritic cell vaccination. After removal of 4 bases from V and 2 bases from J, the junction contained 3 bases not matched to a gene. The CDR3 spans 14 residues. Germline assignment: CDR1 SGHNT and CDR2 YYREEE (reference sequence). The PCR used 60 V beta and 13 J beta primers. Only in-frame clones appear in the TCRdb table, and some are missing; sequencing was by immunoSEQ multiplex PCR. This repertoire shows about 82,000 clones, approximately 90% found once; its top ten account for approximately 3.4%. All glioblastoma patients lacked an isocitrate dehydrogenase mutation.

The sequencing here drew on blood, taken before dendritic cell vaccination. The rearrangement links TRBV5-4 to TRBJ2-7, with 10 bases that match TRBD2. The origin of this receptor is a human donor with glioblastoma. In DNA, the CDR3 is TGTGCCAGCAGCCTAGCGGGGGCTGCCTACGAGCAGTACTTC. It translates to CASSLAGAAYEQYF.